A selection of T cell receptor beta chains follows, all from one sample in a study of blood T cell repertoires in COVID-19. The assay was immunoSEQ multiplex PCR, and TCRdb's table has in-frame clones only and misses some. The table has 110,000 to 150,000 clones, roughly 82% seen once. Material for sequencing was peripheral blood. Source of these receptors: an elderly man with acute or convalescent COVID-19. Each CDR3 is given with its conserved first and last residue. The order of the fields is D gene, clone size, J gene, V gene, CDR3 protein, CDR3 DNA. D genes are given only for firm matches. A row's size may be missing; if present it is once, few, many or a size class.

>.|.|TRBJ1-6|TRBV3-1/TRBV3-2
CASSPGQGQNSPLHF
TGTGCCAGCAGCCCTGGGCAGGGGCAAAATTCACCCCTCCACTTT
>.|.|TRBJ1-1|TRBV10-3
CAISGTVNTEAFF
TGTGCCATCAGTGGGACAGTGAACACTGAAGCTTTCTTT
>.|.|TRBJ2-5|TRBV14
CASSQEGWRETQYF
TGTGCCAGCAGCCAAGAAGGGTGGAGGGAGACCCAGTACTTC
>.|.|TRBJ2-3|TRBV18
CASSPSPFGDTQYF
TGTGCCAGCTCACCATCCCCCTTCGGGGATACGCAGTATTTT
>.|.|TRBJ1-2|TRBV4-1
CASAHGGRGAYGYTF
TGCGCCAGCGCGCACGGGGGGAGGGGCGCGTATGGCTACACCTTC
>.|few|TRBJ2-7|TRBV7-9
CASSSGREIPPGEQYF
TGTGCCAGCAGCTCCGGTCGGGAAATACCTCCTGGTGAGCAGTACTTC
>TRBD1|.|TRBJ1-2|TRBV29-1
CSVRTGNYGYTF
TGCAGCGTGCGGACAGGGAACTATGGCTACACCTTC
>TRBD1|.|TRBJ2-3|TRBV4-2
CASSQRGGQGNTDTQYF
TGTGCCAGCAGCCAAAGGGGGGGACAGGGAAACACAGATACGCAGTATTTT
>.|.|TRBJ2-2|TRBV15
CATSRDLVVASTGELFF
TGTGCCACCAGCAGAGATCTAGTTGTCGCGTCCACCGGGGAGCTGTTTTTT
>.|.|TRBJ2-7|TRBV28
CASSLRARQYF
TGTGCCAGCAGTTTGCGGGCGCGGCAGTACTTC
>.|.|TRBJ2-7|TRBV18
CASSPTAPEQYF
TGTGCCAGCTCACCAACAGCCCCCGAGCAGTACTTC
>.|.|TRBJ2-2|TRBV6-6
CASSHRPAGELFF
TGTGCCAGCAGTCACAGGCCGGCCGGGGAGCTGTTTTTT
>.|.|TRBJ1-1|TRBV7-9
CASSFPGGNTEAFF
TGTGCCAGCAGCTTCCCCGGAGGGAACACTGAAGCTTTCTTT
>.|.|TRBJ2-7|TRBV7-6
CASSLEGSGSPYEQYF
TGTGCCAGCAGCTTAGAGGGTAGCGGATCCCCCTACGAGCAGTACTTC
>.|.|TRBJ1-5|TRBV3-1/TRBV3-2
CASSQGGEGQPQHF
TGTGCCAGCAGCCAAGGGGGGGAAGGGCAGCCCCAGCATTTT
>.|.|TRBJ1-5|TRBV10-3
CAISEGQLNQPQHF
TGTGCCATCAGTGAGGGACAGCTCAATCAGCCCCAGCATTTT
>.|once|TRBJ1-2|TRBV6-1
CASRTGDYGYTF
TGTGCCAGCAGAACAGGCGACTATGGCTACACCTTC